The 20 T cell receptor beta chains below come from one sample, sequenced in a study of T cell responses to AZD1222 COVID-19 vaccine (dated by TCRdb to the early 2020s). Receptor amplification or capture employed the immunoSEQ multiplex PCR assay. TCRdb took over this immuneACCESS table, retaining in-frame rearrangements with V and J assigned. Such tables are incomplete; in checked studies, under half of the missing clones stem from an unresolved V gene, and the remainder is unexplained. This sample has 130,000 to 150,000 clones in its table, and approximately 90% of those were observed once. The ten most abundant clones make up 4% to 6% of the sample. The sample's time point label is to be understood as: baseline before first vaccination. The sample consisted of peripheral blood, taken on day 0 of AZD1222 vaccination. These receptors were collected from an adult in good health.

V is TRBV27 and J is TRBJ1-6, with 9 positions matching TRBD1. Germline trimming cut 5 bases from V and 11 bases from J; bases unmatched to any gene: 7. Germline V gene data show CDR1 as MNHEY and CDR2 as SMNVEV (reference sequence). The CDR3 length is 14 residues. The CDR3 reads CASSPDRGRAPLHF. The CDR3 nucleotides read TGTGCCAGCAGTCCTGACAGGGGGAGGGCACCCCTCCACTTT.

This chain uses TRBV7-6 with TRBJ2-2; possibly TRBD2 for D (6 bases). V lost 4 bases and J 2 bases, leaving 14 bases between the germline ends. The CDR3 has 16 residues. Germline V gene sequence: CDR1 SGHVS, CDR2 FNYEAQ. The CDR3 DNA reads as TGTGCCAGCAGCTCACGGTCGGGAGCTAACACCGGGGAGCTGTTTTTT. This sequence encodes CASSSRSGANTGELFF. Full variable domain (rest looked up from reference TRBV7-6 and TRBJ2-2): GAGVSQSPRYKVTKRGQDVALRCDPISGHVSLYWYRQALGQGPEFLTYFNYEAQQDKSGLPNDRFSAERPEGSISTLTIQRTEQRDSAMYRCASSSRSGANTGELFFGEGSRLTVL.

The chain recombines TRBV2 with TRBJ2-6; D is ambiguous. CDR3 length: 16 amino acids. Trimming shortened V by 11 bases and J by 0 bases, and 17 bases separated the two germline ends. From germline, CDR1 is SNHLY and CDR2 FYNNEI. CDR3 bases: TGTGCCTGCCCTCCGCCGGTGAGCTCTGGGGCCAACGTCCTGACTTTC. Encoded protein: CACPPPVSSGANVLTF.

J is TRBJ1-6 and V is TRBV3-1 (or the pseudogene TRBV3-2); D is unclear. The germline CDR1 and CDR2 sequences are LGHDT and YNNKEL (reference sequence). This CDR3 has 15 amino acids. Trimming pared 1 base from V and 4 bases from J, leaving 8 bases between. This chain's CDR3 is CASSQVQQYNSPLHF. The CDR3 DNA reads TGTGCCAGCAGCCAAGTTCAGCAGTATAATTCACCCCTCCACTTT.

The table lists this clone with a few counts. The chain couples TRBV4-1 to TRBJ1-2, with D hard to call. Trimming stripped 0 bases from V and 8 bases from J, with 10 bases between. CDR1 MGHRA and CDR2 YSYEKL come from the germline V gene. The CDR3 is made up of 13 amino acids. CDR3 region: CASSQDWWQGYTF. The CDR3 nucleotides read TGCGCCAGCAGCCAAGATTGGTGGCAGGGCTACACCTTC.

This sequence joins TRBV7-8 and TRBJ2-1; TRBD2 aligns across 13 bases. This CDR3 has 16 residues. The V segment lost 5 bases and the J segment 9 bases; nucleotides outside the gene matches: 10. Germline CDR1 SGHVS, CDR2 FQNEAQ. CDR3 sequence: CASSKTTSGRASEQFF. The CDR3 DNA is TGTGCCAGCAGCAAAACCACTAGCGGGAGGGCGTCTGAGCAGTTCTTC.

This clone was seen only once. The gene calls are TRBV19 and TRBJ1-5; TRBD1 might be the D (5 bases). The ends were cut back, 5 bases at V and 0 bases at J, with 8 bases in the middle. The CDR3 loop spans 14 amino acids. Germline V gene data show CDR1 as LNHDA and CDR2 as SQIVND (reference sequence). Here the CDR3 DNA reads TGTGCCAGTAGTGTGACAGATAGCAATCAGCCCCAGCATTTT. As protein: CASSVTDSNQPQHF.

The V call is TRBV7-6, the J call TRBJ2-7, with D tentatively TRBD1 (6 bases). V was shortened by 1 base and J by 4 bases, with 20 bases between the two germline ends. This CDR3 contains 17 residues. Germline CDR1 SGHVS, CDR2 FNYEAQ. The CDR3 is CASSLGVRMTGVYEQYF. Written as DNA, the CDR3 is TGTGCCAGCAGCTTAGGTGTCCGGATGACAGGCGTTTACGAGCAGTACTTC. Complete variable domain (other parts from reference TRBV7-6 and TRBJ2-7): GAGVSQSPRYKVTKRGQDVALRCDPISGHVSLYWYRQALGQGPEFLTYFNYEAQQDKSGLPNDRFSAERPEGSISTLTIQRTEQRDSAMYRCASSLGVRMTGVYEQYFGPGTRLTVT.

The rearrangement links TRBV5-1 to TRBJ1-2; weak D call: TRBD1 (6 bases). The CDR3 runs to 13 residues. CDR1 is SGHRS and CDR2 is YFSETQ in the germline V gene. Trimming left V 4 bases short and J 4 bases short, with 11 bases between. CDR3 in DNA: TGCGCCAGCAGCATGGGGGGCCGCTATGGCTACACCTTC. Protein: CASSMGGRYGYTF.

The CDR3 nucleotides read TGTGCCAGCAGCTTAGATCTACCGGGACTAGAGGGGGGTGAGCAGTTCTTC. This gives the protein CASSLDLPGLEGGEQFF. The chain uses TRBV7-3 and TRBJ2-1; 8 bases align to TRBD2. Looked up from germline, CDR1 is SGHTA and CDR2 is FQGTGA. This CDR3 spans 17 amino acids. Trimming at V came to 2 bases and at J to 9 bases, leaving 15 bases not matched to a gene.

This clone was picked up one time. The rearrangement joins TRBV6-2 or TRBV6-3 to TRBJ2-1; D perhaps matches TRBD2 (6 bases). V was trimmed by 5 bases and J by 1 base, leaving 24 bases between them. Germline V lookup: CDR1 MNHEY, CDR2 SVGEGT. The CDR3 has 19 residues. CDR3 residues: CASSVSSGVRELSYNEQFF. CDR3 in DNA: TGTGCCAGCAGTGTATCCTCCGGGGTCCGGGAGCTTTCCTACAATGAGCAGTTCTTC.

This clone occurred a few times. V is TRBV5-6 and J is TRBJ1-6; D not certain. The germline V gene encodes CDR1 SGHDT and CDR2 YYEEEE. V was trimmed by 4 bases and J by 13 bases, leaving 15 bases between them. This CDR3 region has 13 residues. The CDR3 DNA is TGTGCCAGCAGCATAGGGCCCTCGAAGCCCCTCCACTTT. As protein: CASSIGPSKPLHF.

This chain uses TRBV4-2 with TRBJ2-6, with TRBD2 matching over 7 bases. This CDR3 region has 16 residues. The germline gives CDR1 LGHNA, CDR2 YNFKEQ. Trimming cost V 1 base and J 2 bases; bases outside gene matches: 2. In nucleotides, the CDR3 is TGTGCCAGCAGCCAAGTCAGCGGGACTGGGGCCAACGTCCTGACTTTC. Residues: CASSQVSGTGANVLTF.

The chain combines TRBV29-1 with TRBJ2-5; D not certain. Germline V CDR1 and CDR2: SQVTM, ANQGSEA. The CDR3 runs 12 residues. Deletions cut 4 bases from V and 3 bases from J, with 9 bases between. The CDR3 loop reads CSVASAEETQYF. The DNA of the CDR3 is TGCAGCGTTGCGTCCGCGGAAGAGACCCAGTACTTC.

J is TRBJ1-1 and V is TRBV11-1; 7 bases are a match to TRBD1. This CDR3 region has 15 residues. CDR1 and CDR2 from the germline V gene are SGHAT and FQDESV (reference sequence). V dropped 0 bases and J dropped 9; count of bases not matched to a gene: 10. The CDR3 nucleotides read TGTGCCAGCAGCTTAGCGAAATGGCAGGGGGGGAAAGCTTTCTTT. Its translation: CASSLAKWQGGKAFF.

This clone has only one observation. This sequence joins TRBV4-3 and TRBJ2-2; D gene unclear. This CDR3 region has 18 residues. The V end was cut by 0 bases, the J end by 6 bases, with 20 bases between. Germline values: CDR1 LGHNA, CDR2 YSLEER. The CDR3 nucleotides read TGCGCCAGCAGCCAAGATCGCGCTACCCGCATTAACGCCGGGGAGCTGTTTTTT. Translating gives CASSQDRATRINAGELFF.

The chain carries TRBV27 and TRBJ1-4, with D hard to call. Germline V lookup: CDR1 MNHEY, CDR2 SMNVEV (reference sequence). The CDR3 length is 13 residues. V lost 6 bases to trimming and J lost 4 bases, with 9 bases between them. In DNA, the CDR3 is TGTGCCAGCAGGGGTCTGGTTAATGAAAAACTGTTTTTT. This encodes CASRGLVNEKLFF. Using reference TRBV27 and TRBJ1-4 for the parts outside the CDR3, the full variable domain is EAQVTQNPRYLITVTGKKLTVTCSQNMNHEYMSWYRQDPGLGLRQIYYSMNVEVTDKGDVPEGYKVSRKEKRNFPLILESPSPNQTSLYFCASRGLVNEKLFFGSGTQLSVL.

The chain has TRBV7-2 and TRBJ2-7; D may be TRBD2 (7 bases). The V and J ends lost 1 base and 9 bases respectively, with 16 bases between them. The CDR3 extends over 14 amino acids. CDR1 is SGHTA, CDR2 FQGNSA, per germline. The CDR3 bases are TGTGCCAGCAGCTTAGGAGGGGGGGGAGCTACGCAGTACTTC. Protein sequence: CASSLGGGGATQYF. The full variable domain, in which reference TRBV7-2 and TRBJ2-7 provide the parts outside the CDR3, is GAGVSQSPSNKVTEKGKDVELRCDPISGHTALYWYRQSLGQGLEFLIYFQGNSAPDKSGLPSDRFSAERTGGSVSTLTIQRTQQEDSAVYLCASSLGGGGATQYFGPGTRLTVT.

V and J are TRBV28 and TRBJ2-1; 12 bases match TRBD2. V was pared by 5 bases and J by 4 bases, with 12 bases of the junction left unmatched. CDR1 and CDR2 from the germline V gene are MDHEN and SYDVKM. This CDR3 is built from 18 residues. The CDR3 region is CASSLPGLAGVAYNEQFF. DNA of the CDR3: TGTGCCAGCAGTCTGCCGGGACTAGCGGGCGTCGCTTACAATGAGCAGTTCTTC. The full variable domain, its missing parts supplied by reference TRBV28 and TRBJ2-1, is DVKVTQSSRYLVKRTGEKVFLECVQDMDHENMFWYRQDPGLGLRLIYFSYDVKMKEKGDIPEGYSVSREKKERFSLILESASTNQTSMYLCASSLPGLAGVAYNEQFFGPGTRLTVL.

Here the CDR3 DNA reads TGTGCCAGCAGTTTAACTCCCTACAATGAGCAGTTCTTC. It translates to CASSLTPYNEQFF. The chain joins TRBV27 to TRBJ2-1; D gene uncertain. The CDR3 contains 13 residues. V dropped 2 bases and J dropped 2 bases, with 4 bases sitting between them. Germline V gives CDR1 MNHEY, CDR2 SMNVEV (reference sequence).